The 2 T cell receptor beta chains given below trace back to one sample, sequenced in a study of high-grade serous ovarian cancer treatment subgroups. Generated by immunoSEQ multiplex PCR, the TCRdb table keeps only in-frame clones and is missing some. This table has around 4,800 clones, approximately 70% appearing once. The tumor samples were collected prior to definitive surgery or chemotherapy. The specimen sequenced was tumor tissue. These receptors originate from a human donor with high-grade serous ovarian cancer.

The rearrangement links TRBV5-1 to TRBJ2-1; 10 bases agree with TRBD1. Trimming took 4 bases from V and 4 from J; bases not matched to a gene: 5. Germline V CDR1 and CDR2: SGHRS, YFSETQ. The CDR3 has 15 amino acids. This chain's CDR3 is CASSTGTGVYNEQFF. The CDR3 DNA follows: TGCGCCAGCAGCACCGGGACAGGGGTATACAATGAGCAGTTCTTC.

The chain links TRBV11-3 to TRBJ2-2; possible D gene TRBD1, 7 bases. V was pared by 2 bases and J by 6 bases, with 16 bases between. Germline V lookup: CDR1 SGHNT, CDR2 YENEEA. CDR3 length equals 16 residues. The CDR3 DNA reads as TGTGCCAGCAGCTTACGGCAGGGGGGTGGATCCGGGGAGCTGTTTTTT. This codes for CASSLRQGGGSGELFF.